These 2 T cell receptor beta chains came from one sample sequenced in a study of identical twins. TCRdb re-analysed the 5' RACE reads in MiXCR, keeping a single row per CDR3 protein. The sample records roughly 770,000 distinct CDR3 sequences, roughly 18% being singletons. This sample was shared with a second study, whose subject was T cells expressing NK-cell markers.

The specimen sequenced was PBMCs. The receptors here all came from a woman under 30 in good health.

J is TRBJ2-7 and V is TRBV20-1; TRBD1 might be the D (6 bases). The CDR3 loop spans 14 amino acids. V was shortened by 5 bases and J by 4 bases, with 18 bases between the two germline ends. Germline CDR1 and CDR2: DFQATT and SNEGSKA (reference sequence). The CDR3 sequence is CSAPDLSTGYEQYF. CDR3 DNA sequence: TGCAGTGCTCCCGACCTCTCCACAGGGTACGAGCAGTACTTC.

The V call is TRBV4-2, the J call TRBJ2-3; D is possibly TRBD1 (6 bases). CDR1 is LGHNA and CDR2 is YNFKEQ in the germline V gene. The CDR3 has 15 residues. The ends were cut back, 3 bases at V and 2 bases at J, with 12 bases in the middle. The CDR3 DNA reads as TGTGCCAGCAGCCAGGGTAGGGGGACCACAGATACGCAGTATTTT. It is translated as CASSQGRGTTDTQYF.